This TCR beta chain was obtained from a study of blood T cell repertoires in COVID-19. This clone was seen once. Using immunoSEQ multiplex PCR, the repertoire was profiled, and TCRdb retains in-frame clones only, with some absent. The data hold more than 250,000 clones, with roughly 86% observed a single time. The germline V gene encodes CDR1 LGHNT and CDR2 FRNRAP. V was clipped by 0 bases and J by 1 base; unmatched bases: 2. The CDR3 contains 16 residues. The chain employs TRBV12-5 and TRBJ2-5; 10 bases are shared with TRBD2. Sequenced: peripheral blood. The sequence came from a woman aged 45-65 years with acute or convalescent COVID-19. DNA of the CDR3: TGTGCTAGTGGTTTGGTACTAGCGGGGTCCCAAGAGACCCAGTACTTC. Protein product: CASGLVLAGSQETQYF.